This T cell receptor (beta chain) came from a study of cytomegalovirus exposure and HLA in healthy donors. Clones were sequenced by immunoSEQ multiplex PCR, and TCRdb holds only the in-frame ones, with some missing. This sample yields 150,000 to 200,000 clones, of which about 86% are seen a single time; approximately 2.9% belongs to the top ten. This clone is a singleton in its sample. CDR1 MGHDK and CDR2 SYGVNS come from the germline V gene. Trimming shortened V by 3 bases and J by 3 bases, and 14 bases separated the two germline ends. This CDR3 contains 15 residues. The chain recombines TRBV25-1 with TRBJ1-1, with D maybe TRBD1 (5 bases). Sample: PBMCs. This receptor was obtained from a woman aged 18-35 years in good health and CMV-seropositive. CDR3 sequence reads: CASSDPSGGDTEAFF. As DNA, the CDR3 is TGTGCCAGCAGTGACCCCTCGGGGGGGGACACTGAAGCTTTCTTT.